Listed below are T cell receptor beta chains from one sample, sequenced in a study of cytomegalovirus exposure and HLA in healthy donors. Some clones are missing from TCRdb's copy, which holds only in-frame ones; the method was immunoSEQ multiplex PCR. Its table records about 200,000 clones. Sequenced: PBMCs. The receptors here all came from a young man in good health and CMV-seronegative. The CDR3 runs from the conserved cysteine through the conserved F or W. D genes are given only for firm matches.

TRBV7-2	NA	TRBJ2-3	CASSLGAGLGTDTQYF	TGTGCCAGCAGCTTAGGGGCGGGGCTCGGCACAGATACGCAGTATTTT
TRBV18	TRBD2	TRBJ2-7	CASSRSRGESSYEQYF	TGTGCCAGCTCACGGTCGCGGGGGGAAAGCTCCTACGAGCAGTACTTC
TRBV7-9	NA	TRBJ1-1	CASSPGSPEAFF	TGTGCCAGCAGCCCGGGGAGCCCTGAAGCTTTCTTT
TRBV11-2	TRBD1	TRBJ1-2	CATRDQGDYGYTF	TGTGCCACCCGTGACCAGGGGGACTATGGCTACACCTTC
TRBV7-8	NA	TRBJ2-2	CASSPEGYGNTGELFF	TGTGCCAGCAGCCCCGAGGGCTATGGGAACACCGGGGAGCTGTTTTTT
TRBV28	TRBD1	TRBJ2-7	CASSLPMGQGNSYEQYF	TGTGCCAGCAGTTTACCGATGGGACAGGGGAATTCCTACGAGCAGTACTTC
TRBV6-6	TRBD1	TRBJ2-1	CASGSGGYNEQFF	TGTGCCAGCGGTTCAGGGGGATACAATGAGCAGTTCTTC
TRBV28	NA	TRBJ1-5	CASSLGGFASQPQHF	TGTGCCAGCAGTTTAGGGGGGTTCGCAAGTCAGCCCCAGCATTTT
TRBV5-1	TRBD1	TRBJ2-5	CASSFGTGGQETQYF	TGCGCCAGCAGCTTCGGGACAGGGGGCCAAGAGACCCAGTACTTC
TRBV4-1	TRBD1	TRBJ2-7	CASSQEGTGSYEQYF	TGCGCCAGCAGCCAAGAAGGGACAGGGTCCTACGAGCAGTACTTC
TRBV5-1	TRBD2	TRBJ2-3	CASSPGTSGATDTQYF	TGCGCCAGCAGTCCGGGGACTAGCGGGGCCACAGATACGCAGTATTTT
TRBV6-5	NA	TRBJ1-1	CASYHRLRGGTEAFF	TGTGCCAGCTACCATAGACTCAGGGGTGGCACTGAAGCTTTCTTT
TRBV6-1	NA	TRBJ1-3	CASTEGVSSGNTIYF	TGTGCCAGCACCGAAGGGGTCTCATCTGGAAACACCATATATTTT
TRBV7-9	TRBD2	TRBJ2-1	CASSLAGLAGIYNEQFF	TGTGCCAGCAGCTTAGCCGGACTAGCGGGGATCTACAATGAGCAGTTCTTC
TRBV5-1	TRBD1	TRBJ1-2	CASTYGQGSHGYTF	TGCGCCAGCACCTATGGACAGGGATCGCATGGCTACACCTTC
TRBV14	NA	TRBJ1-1	CASSLSVRNTEAFF	TGTGCCAGCAGCCTAAGCGTACGGAACACTGAAGCTTTCTTT
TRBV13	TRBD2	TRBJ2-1	CASSRQAGGSYNEQFF	TGTGCCAGCAGCCGCCAGGCGGGAGGCTCCTACAATGAGCAGTTCTTC
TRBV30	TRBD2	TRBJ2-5	CAWSKPGLAGQDQYF	TGTGCCTGGAGTAAACCGGGACTAGCGGGGCAGGACCAGTACTTC
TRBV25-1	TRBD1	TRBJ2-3	CASGIPGQVTDTQYF	TGTGCCAGCGGTATCCCGGGACAGGTGACAGATACGCAGTATTTT
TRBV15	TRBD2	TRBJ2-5	CATSRRGTSGRSANRETQYF	TGTGCCACCAGCAGAAGGGGGACTAGCGGGAGGAGTGCCAATAGGGAGACCCAGTACTTC
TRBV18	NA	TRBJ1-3	CASSPLNTARSGNTIYF	TGTGCCAGCTCACCACTTAATACAGCTCGCTCTGGAAACACCATATATTTT
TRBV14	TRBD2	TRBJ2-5	CASSQSGGAKTQYF	TGTGCCAGCAGCCAATCCGGGGGGGCCAAGACCCAGTACTTC
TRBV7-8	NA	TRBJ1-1	CASSKRRWEEGLGTEAFF	TGTGCCAGCAGCAAGAGGAGATGGGAGGAGGGTTTGGGCACTGAAGCTTTCTTT
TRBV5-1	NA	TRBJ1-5	CASSLVSGIPNQPQHF	TGCGCCAGCAGCTTGGTCTCAGGGATTCCCAATCAGCCCCAGCATTTT
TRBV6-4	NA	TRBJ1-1	CASSAGPGTEAFF	TGTGCCAGCAGTGCAGGGCCAGGCACTGAAGCTTTCTTT
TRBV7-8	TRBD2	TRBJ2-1	CASSISGGIYNEQFF	TGTGCCAGCAGCATTAGCGGGGGAATCTACAATGAGCAGTTCTTC
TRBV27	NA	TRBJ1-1	CASSFSVRAVTEAFF	TGTGCCAGCAGTTTCTCGGTCAGGGCAGTCACTGAAGCTTTCTTT
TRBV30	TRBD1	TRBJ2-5	CAWSPGQDRRETQYF	TGTGCCTGGAGTCCCGGACAGGATAGGAGAGAGACCCAGTACTTC
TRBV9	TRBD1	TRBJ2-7	CASSVGTGAYEQYF	TGTGCCAGCAGCGTGGGGACAGGGGCCTACGAGCAGTACTTC
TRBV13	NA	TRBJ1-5	CASSLGRTPNQPQHF	TGTGCCAGCAGCTTAGGCCGTACACCAAATCAGCCCCAGCATTTT
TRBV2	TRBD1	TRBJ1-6	CASRRQGANNSPLHF	TGTGCCAGCAGAAGACAGGGGGCTAATAATTCACCCCTCCACTTT
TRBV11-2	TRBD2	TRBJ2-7	CASSSLTSGAYYEQYF	TGTGCCAGCAGCTCCTTGACTAGCGGGGCCTACTACGAGCAGTACTTC
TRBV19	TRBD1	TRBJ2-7	CASSMEGGRGLIYEQYF	TGTGCCAGTAGTATGGAAGGTGGCAGGGGGCTTATCTACGAGCAGTACTTC
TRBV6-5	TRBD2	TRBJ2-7	CASSRAGEGYEQYF	TGTGCCAGCAGCCGGGCGGGAGAGGGCTACGAGCAGTACTTC
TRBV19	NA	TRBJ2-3	CASGTADTQYF	TGTGCCAGTGGTACCGCAGATACGCAGTATTTT
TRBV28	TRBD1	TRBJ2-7	CASRDQGDEQYF	TGTGCCAGCAGAGACCAGGGGGACGAGCAGTACTTC
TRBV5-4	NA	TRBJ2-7	CASSWGGHTGPEQYF	TGTGCCAGCAGTTGGGGGGGACATACAGGGCCCGAGCAGTACTTC
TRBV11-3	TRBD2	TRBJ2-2	CASSFRRGGLAGELFF	TGTGCCAGCAGCTTTAGGCGGGGGGGCCTTGCCGGGGAGCTGTTTTTT
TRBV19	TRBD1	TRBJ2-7	CASSPLTGGFSYEQYF	TGTGCCAGTAGTCCCCTGACAGGGGGCTTTAGCTACGAGCAGTACTTC
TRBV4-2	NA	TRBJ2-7	CASSQEGGQTYEQYF	TGTGCCAGCAGCCAAGAGGGGGGACAGACCTACGAGCAGTACTTC
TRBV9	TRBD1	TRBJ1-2	CASSRTGGMQRYGYTF	TGTGCCAGCAGCCGGACAGGGGGCATGCAGCGCTATGGCTACACCTTC
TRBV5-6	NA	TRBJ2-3	CASSRSGVGGPGDTQYF	TGTGCCAGCAGCCGTTCGGGGGTGGGGGGACCTGGAGATACGCAGTATTTT
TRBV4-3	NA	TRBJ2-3	CASSQVGSTDTQYF	TGCGCCAGCAGCCAAGTTGGCAGCACAGATACGCAGTATTTT
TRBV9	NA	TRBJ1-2	CASSVAGGGYGYTF	TGTGCCAGCAGCGTCGCCGGCGGGGGCTATGGCTACACCTTC
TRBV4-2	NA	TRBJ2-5	CASSQDAGRRETQYF	TGTGCCAGCAGCCAAGATGCAGGCAGAAGAGAGACCCAGTACTTC
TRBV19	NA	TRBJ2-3	CASSIGWGGLNTQYF	TGTGCCAGTAGTATCGGGTGGGGGGGCCTGAATACGCAGTATTTT
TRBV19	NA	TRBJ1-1	CASSAPWGVTEAFF	TGTGCCAGTAGTGCCCCGTGGGGCGTCACTGAAGCTTTCTTT
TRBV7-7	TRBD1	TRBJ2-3	CASSPGQGITDTQYF	TGTGCCAGCAGCCCCGGACAGGGAATAACAGATACGCAGTATTTT
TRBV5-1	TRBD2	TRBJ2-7	CASSLAKTSGSSYEQYF	TGCGCCAGCAGCTTGGCAAAGACTAGCGGGAGCTCCTACGAGCAGTACTTC
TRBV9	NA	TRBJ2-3	CASSATGWNPPTDTQYF	TGTGCCAGCAGCGCTACAGGTTGGAACCCCCCCACAGATACGCAGTATTTT